Shown below are 18 T cell receptor beta chains from a single sample sequenced in a study of breast tumors, draining lymph nodes, adjacent tissues. TCRdb processed the multiplex PCR reads anew with MiXCR; each CDR3 protein has one entry. The sample shows about 110,000 distinct CDR3 sequences, more than 25% of them seen only once. Breast cancer patients provided tissue from their axillary draining lymph nodes. The sequenced material came from axillary lymph node tissue. These receptors all stem from a female donor with breast cancer. Some clones in this sample may be carry-over from other donors' samples.

The rearrangement links TRBV5-1 to TRBJ1-6, with D uncertain. Germline CDR1 reads SGHRS; CDR2 reads YFSETQ. The CDR3 is 13 amino acids. The ends were cut back, 0 bases at V and 7 bases at J, with 5 bases in the middle. The CDR3 region is CASSLADNSPLHF. CDR3 nucleotides: TGCGCCAGCAGCTTGGCCGACAATTCACCCCTCCACTTT.

This clonotype was detected ten times or more. The chain links TRBV5-8 to TRBJ2-3, with D tentatively TRBD1 (5 bases). V was cut by 7 bases and J by 2 bases, with 14 bases left in between. The germline CDR1 and CDR2 sequences are SGHTS and YDEGEE. The CDR3 covers 14 residues. The CDR3 reads CASRPQGYTDTQYF. DNA of the CDR3: TGTGCCAGCCGACCTCAGGGATACACAGATACGCAGTATTTT.

This clonotype was observed many times. The gene calls are TRBV5-6 and TRBJ2-1, with 15 bases matching TRBD2. Germline V CDR1 and CDR2: SGHDT, YYEEEE. V dropped 4 bases and J dropped 7; count of bases not matched to a gene: 6. CDR3 length: 16 residues. The CDR3 nucleotides are TGTGCCAGCAGCACGAGGACTAGCGGGAGGGGGAATGAGCAGTTCTTC. Encoded protein: CASSTRTSGRGNEQFF.

This clonotype occurred many times. The J gene is TRBJ2-1, the V gene TRBV6-4; weak D call: TRBD2 (7 bases). In germline, CDR1 is MRHNA, CDR2 SNTAGT. V was shortened by 3 bases and J by 5 bases, with 17 bases between the two germline ends. The length of the CDR3 is 16 residues. CDR3: CASSEDLQGGHNEQFF. As DNA, the CDR3 is TGTGCCAGCAGTGAGGACTTACAGGGAGGGCACAATGAGCAGTTCTTC.

This clonotype has ten or more counts. The chain has TRBV19 and TRBJ2-2, with D perhaps TRBD1 (6 bases). Per germline, CDR1 LNHDA and CDR2 SQIVND (reference sequence). The CDR3 is made up of 15 amino acids. Trimming took 3 bases from V and 5 from J, leaving 13 bases between them. The CDR3 sequence is CASSIIGGETGELFF. Written as DNA, the CDR3 is TGTGCCAGTAGTATCATAGGGGGTGAAACCGGGGAGCTGTTTTTT.

V gene TRBV5-5 combines with J gene TRBJ1-1; TRBD1 aligns across 7 bases. Germline lookup yields CDR1 SGHKS and CDR2 YYEKEE (reference sequence). V lost 0 bases, J lost 2 bases, and 13 bases stayed unmatched. This CDR3 spans 18 amino acids. The CDR3 loop is CASSLDLRGQGVNTEAFF. CDR3 DNA sequence: TGTGCCAGCAGCTTGGATTTAAGAGGTCAGGGGGTTAACACTGAAGCTTTCTTT. Combining the CDR3 with reference TRBV5-5 and TRBJ1-1 gives the whole variable domain DAGVTQSPTHLIKTRGQQVTLRCSPISGHKSVSWYQQVLGQGPQFIFQYYEKEERGRGNFPDRFSARQFPNYSSELNVNALLLGDSALYLCASSLDLRGQGVNTEAFFGQGTRLTVV.

This clonotype was recorded at least ten times. This chain joins TRBV4-2 and TRBJ2-7, with 9 bases identical to TRBD1. CDR1 is LGHNA, CDR2 YNFKEQ, per germline. The CDR3 is 16 residues long. J lost 7 bases, V lost 0 bases, and 10 bases had no gene match. CDR3 sequence (DNA): TGTGCCAGCAGCCAAGAGTTAGGGACAGGGATTTTTGAGCAGTACTTC. It encodes CASSQELGTGIFEQYF.

This clonotype was seen ten or more times. The V call is TRBV11-2, the J call TRBJ1-2; 9 nucleotides agree with TRBD1. V was pared by 5 bases and J by 0 bases, with 4 bases of the junction left unmatched. The CDR3 has 15 amino acids. Germline assignment: CDR1 SGHAT and CDR2 FQNNGV. The CDR3 nucleotides are TGTGCCAGCAGCGTGGGGGACAGGGCTAACTATGGCTACACCTTC. Translating gives CASSVGDRANYGYTF.

This clonotype was counted at least ten times. This chain links TRBV24-1 with TRBJ2-3; TRBD1 agrees at 8 bases. Per germline, CDR1 KGHDR and CDR2 SFDVKD. J gave up 5 bases and V 1 base, and 4 bases lay outside the gene matches. CDR3 length equals 15 residues. The CDR3: CATSDFDRGGDTQYF. For the CDR3, the DNA is TGTGCCACCAGTGATTTTGACAGGGGAGGAGATACGCAGTATTTT.

As concerns this clonotype: The junction and the germline gene differ at one end; a read error may be behind it. V and J are TRBV7-2 and TRBJ2-3; D possibly corresponds to TRBD1 (5 bases). CDR3 length: 17 amino acids. CDR1 SGHTA and CDR2 FQGNSA come from the germline V gene. The CDR3 loop reads CASSLDVRVLGTGTQYF. The CDR3 coding sequence is TGTGCCAGCAGCTTAGATGTTCGAGTACTTGGCACAGGTACGCAGTATTTT.

This clonotype has ten or more counts. This sequence joins TRBV7-2 and TRBJ2-1; the match to TRBD2 covers 7 bases. Germline CDR1 reads SGHTA; CDR2 reads FQGNSA. This CDR3 is 15 amino acids long. The ends lost 2 bases at V and 2 bases at J; junction bases unmatched: 3. DNA for the CDR3: TGTGCCAGCAGCTTATCAGCGGGGACCTACAATGAGCAGTTCTTC. Its translation is CASSLSAGTYNEQFF.

A few counts support this clonotype. The chain links TRBV5-1 to TRBJ2-5, with 8 nucleotides matching TRBD1. V shed 6 bases and J 5 bases; nucleotides not matched to a gene: 12. Germline V CDR1 and CDR2: SGHRS, YFSETQ. CDR3 length equals 15 residues. Written as DNA, the CDR3 is TGCGCCAGCACCGTGGGGGTCAGGGGGCACGAGACCCAGTACTTC. Translating it yields CASTVGVRGHETQYF. Combining the CDR3 with reference TRBV5-1 and TRBJ2-5 gives the whole variable domain KAGVTQTPRYLIKTRGQQVTLSCSPISGHRSVSWYQQTPGQGLQFLFEYFSETQRNKGNFPGRFSGRQFSNSRSEMNVSTLELGDSALYLCASTVGVRGHETQYFGPGTRLLVL.

A note on this clonotype: This clone may be a read error of a much larger clone one base away. The chain couples TRBV7-2 to TRBJ2-1; 11 bases fit TRBD2. Germline CDR1 and CDR2: SGHTA and FQGNSA. The CDR3 spans 18 residues. The V segment lost 0 bases and the J segment 8 bases; nucleotides outside the gene matches: 12. CDR3 protein: CASSLAILAGGLGHEQFF. The CDR3 DNA reads as TGTGCCAGCAGCTTAGCTATCCTAGCGGGGGGTCTAGGTCATGAGCAGTTCTTC.

This clonotype was seen many times. This chain joins TRBV5-1 and TRBJ2-1, with 8 nucleotides matching TRBD2. Germline trimming cut 3 bases from V and 1 base from J; bases unmatched to any gene: 6. Germline CDR1 and CDR2: SGHRS and YFSETQ. CDR3 size: 16 residues. The CDR3 nucleotides read TGCGCCAGCAGCTCCTCGGGACTAGGTTCCTACAATGAGCAGTTCTTC. Its protein product is CASSSSGLGSYNEQFF.

The genes are TRBV15 and TRBJ2-7; 7 bases match TRBD1. CDR3 length: 13 residues. From germline, CDR1 is LNHNV and CDR2 YYDKDF (reference sequence). Trimming at V came to 3 bases and at J to 4 bases, leaving 3 bases not matched to a gene. The CDR3 DNA reads TGTGCCACCAGCAGTAGGACAGGATACGAGCAGTACTTC. This codes for CATSSRTGYEQYF.

As concerns this clonotype: The CDR3 carries no conserved terminal phenylalanine or tryptophan, so it likely arises from a read error. The chain joins TRBV7-2 to TRBJ2-2, with unresolved D. V lost 3 bases to trimming and J lost 1 base, with 6 bases between them. Germline V gene data show CDR1 as SGHTA and CDR2 as FQGNSA. The CDR3 totals 14 residues. As DNA, the CDR3 is TGTGCCAGCAGCTTCAGGAGGAACACCGGGGAGCTGTTTCTT. Translating gives CASSFRRNTGELFL.

The sample holds many counts of this clonotype. The chain uses TRBV3-1 and TRBJ1-2; D unresolved. V lost 0 bases and J lost 9, with 14 bases in between. CDR3 size: 14 residues. Germline assignment: CDR1 LGHDT and CDR2 YNNKEL (reference sequence). The CDR3 protein is CASSQDWQKYSYTF. The CDR3, as DNA: TGTGCCAGCAGCCAAGATTGGCAGAAGTATAGCTACACCTTC.

Worth noting for this clonotype: The CDR3 carries no conserved terminal phenylalanine or tryptophan, so it likely arises from a read error. The chain employs TRBV20-1 and TRBJ1-6; D is uncertain. Germline lookup yields CDR1 DFQATT and CDR2 SNEGSKA (reference sequence). Between the trimmed V and J ends, which lost 1 base and 7 bases, there was a span of 11 bases. CDR3 size: 14 residues. Written as DNA, the CDR3 is TGCAGTGCTAGAGGTCGGTTCAGAAATTCACCCCTCCACTTA. Translating it yields CSARGRFRNSPLHL.